This section outlines one TCR beta chain sequence together with its context. The sample originates from a study of tissue T cells after allogeneic stem cell transplantation. Measured with immunoSEQ multiplex PCR; TCRdb has only the in-frame clones, and not every one. The sample includes more than 600 clones, about 66% of them seen just once. This CDR3 has 12 amino acids. V lost 7 bases and J lost 4, with 10 bases in between. This sequence joins TRBV12-3 or TRBV12-4 and TRBJ1-1; no definite D call. The clonotype comes from an older male patient with steroid-refractory graft-versus-host disease after an allogeneic stem cell transplant. Some T cells here may be from the graft donor. Material: liver tissue, obtained at autopsy. CDR3: CASNSETTEAFF. CDR3 DNA sequence: TGTGCCAGCAATTCCGAGACCACTGAAGCTTTCTTT.